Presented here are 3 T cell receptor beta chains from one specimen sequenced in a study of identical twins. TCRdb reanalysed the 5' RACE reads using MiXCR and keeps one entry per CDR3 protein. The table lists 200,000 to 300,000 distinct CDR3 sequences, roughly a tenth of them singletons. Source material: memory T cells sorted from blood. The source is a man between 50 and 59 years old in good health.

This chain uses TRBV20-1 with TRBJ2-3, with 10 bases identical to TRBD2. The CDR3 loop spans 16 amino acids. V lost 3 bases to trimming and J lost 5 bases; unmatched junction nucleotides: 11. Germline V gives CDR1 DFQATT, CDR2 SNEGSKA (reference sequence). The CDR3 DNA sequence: TGCAGTGCTAGGAGTAATAGCGGGAGGCGGGGAGATACGCAGTATTTT. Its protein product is CSARSNSGRRGDTQYF.

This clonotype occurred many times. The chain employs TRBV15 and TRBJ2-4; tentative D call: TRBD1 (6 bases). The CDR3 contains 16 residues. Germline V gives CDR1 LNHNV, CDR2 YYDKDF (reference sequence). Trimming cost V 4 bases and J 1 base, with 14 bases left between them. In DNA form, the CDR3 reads TGTGCCACCAGCACGAAAACAGGGATGGCCAAAAACATTCAGTACTTC. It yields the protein CATSTKTGMAKNIQYF.

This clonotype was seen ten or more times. The CDR3 here is CSARLTGSGANVLTF. Written as DNA, the CDR3 is TGCAGTGCTAGGTTGACAGGGAGCGGGGCCAACGTCCTGACTTTC. V is TRBV20-1 and J is TRBJ2-6, with TRBD1 matching 7 bases. Losses at the gene ends were 3 bases for V and 4 bases for J; bases not matched to a gene: 6. Germline V gene data show CDR1 as DFQATT and CDR2 as SNEGSKA (reference sequence). The CDR3 loop spans 15 amino acids.